This note documents a single T cell receptor beta chain sequence. These data belong to a study of PD-L1 blockade in urothelial cancer. The CDR3 covers 15 residues. V lost 0 bases to trimming and J lost 8 bases, with 14 bases between them. CDR1 is WSHSY and CDR2 is SAAADI in the germline V gene. The table came from immunoSEQ multiplex PCR; TCRdb's copy has only in-frame clones and leaves some out. Of roughly 56,000 clones detected, approximately 80% appear once; the ten largest clones hold about 4.5%. The chain is built from TRBV10-2 and TRBJ2-1; maybe TRBD2 (6 bases). This clonotype was sampled from a man in his 70s with urothelial cancer. This specimen was PBMCs, taken around atezolizumab (anti-PD-L1) treatment. The CDR3 spells CASSESGGDVYEQFF. Written as DNA, the CDR3 is TGCGCCAGCAGTGAGTCGGGGGGAGACGTTTATGAGCAGTTCTTC.